The 13 T cell receptor beta chains presented below share a single source sample, sequenced in a study of molecular identifiers for immune sequencing clone quantification. One entry per CDR3 protein, called by TCRdb with MiXCR from the PCR reads. The profile shows about 300,000 distinct CDR3 sequences, about 20% of them singletons. Sequenced: naive CD8+ T cells from blood, with Jurkat cell RNA spiked in. Subset denoted: FACS-sorted CD8+CD4-CCR7+CD45RA+ naive T cells. The source is a human donor in good health. Some libraries in this study had Jurkat cell RNA spiked in.

Many counts were recorded for this clonotype. J is TRBJ2-1 and V is TRBV14; D is unclear. V dropped 8 bases and J dropped 4 bases, with 18 bases sitting between them. Germline assignment: CDR1 SGHDN and CDR2 FVKESK. This CDR3 region has 15 residues. CDR3 in amino acids: CASRRATQPYNEQFF. CDR3 nucleotides: TGTGCCAGCCGGCGAGCCACGCAACCTTACAATGAGCAGTTCTTC.

This clonotype was recorded at least ten times. The rearrangement links TRBV12-3 or TRBV12-4 to TRBJ1-6, with 7 positions matching TRBD1. The CDR3 runs to 14 residues. V lost 6 bases to trimming and J lost 10 bases; unmatched junction nucleotides: 9. The CDR3 DNA is TGTGCCAGCAGCCTGGGGGACAGTGGGTCACCCCTCCACTTT. Encoded protein: CASSLGDSGSPLHF.

This clonotype has only one observation. At one boundary the junction diverges from the germline segment, which might be a read error. This chain joins TRBV7-9 and TRBJ2-5; D is unclear. Per the germline V gene, CDR1 is SEHNR and CDR2 is FQNEAQ (reference sequence). CDR3 size: 14 residues. The CDR3 coding sequence is TGTGCCGGCAGCCCCCCCTTAGCCCAAGAGACCCAGTACTTC. This translates into CAGSPPLAQETQYF. Variable domain in full (rest from reference TRBV7-9 and TRBJ2-5): DTGVSQNPRHKITKRGQNVTFRCDPISEHNRLYWYRQTLGQGPEFLTYFQNEAQLEKSRLLSDRFSAERPKGSFSTLEIQRTEQGDSAMYLCAGSPPLAQETQYFGPGTRLLVL.

This clonotype was recorded many times. The chain is built from TRBV7-6 and TRBJ2-1; 7 bases match TRBD2. Germline V gives CDR1 SGHVS, CDR2 FNYEAQ. The CDR3 is 16 residues long. Trimming at V came to 4 bases and at J to 0 bases, leaving 6 bases not matched to a gene. The CDR3 sequence is CASSSSAGSSYNEQFF. In nucleotides, the CDR3 is TGTGCCAGCAGCTCCTCAGCGGGGAGCTCCTACAATGAGCAGTTCTTC.

There are many counts of this clonotype. The V gene is TRBV2, the J gene TRBJ2-3, with D perhaps matching TRBD2 (5 bases). This CDR3 has 12 residues. V was cut by 6 bases and J by 6 bases, with 10 bases left in between. CDR1 is SNHLY, CDR2 FYNNEI, per germline. CDR3 coding DNA: TGTGCCAGCAGGTCTAGCTCGGATACGCAGTATTTT. Translated: CASRSSSDTQYF.

This clonotype has a count of ten or more. This rearrangement joins TRBV18 to TRBJ1-5; 12 bases map to TRBD1. The CDR3 is 16 residues long. The ends lost 4 bases at V and 6 bases at J; junction bases unmatched: 7. Germline-derived CDR1 and CDR2 are KGHSH and LQKENI. CDR3: CASSLTGTGGVQPQHF. The CDR3 DNA reads as TGTGCCAGCTCACTAACCGGGACAGGGGGCGTTCAGCCCCAGCATTTT.

This clonotype was recorded a few times. The V call is TRBV27, the J call TRBJ1-1; tentatively, D is TRBD1 (5 bases). From germline, CDR1 is MNHEY and CDR2 SMNVEV (reference sequence). The CDR3 is 15 residues long. V was shortened by 5 bases and J by 6 bases, with 19 bases between the two germline ends. The CDR3 nucleotides read TGTGCCAGCAGTCCCTCCGGGACCTTAAAAGCTGAAGCTTTCTTT. This gives the protein CASSPSGTLKAEAFF.

The sample holds many counts of this clonotype. This chain links TRBV10-3 with TRBJ1-1, with D perhaps matching TRBD1 (6 bases). Trimming stripped 2 bases from V and 8 bases from J, with 9 bases between. CDR3 length: 12 amino acids. Per germline, CDR1 ENHRY and CDR2 SYGVKD. The CDR3 nucleotides are TGTGCCATCAGTGAGACCGGGACAGAAGCTTTCTTT. Translation: CAISETGTEAFF.

This clonotype was seen at least ten times. This chain's CDR3 is CASSPLQDSFTDTQYF. The CDR3 region has the DNA TGTGCCAGCAGCCCACTCCAGGACAGCTTCACAGATACGCAGTATTTT. The chain combines TRBV7-8 with TRBJ2-3; the D gene is possibly TRBD1 (6 bases). The V gene's germline CDR1 is SGHVS and CDR2 FQNEAQ. This CDR3 has 16 residues. V was shortened by 5 bases and J by 2 bases, with 17 bases between the two germline ends.

The rearrangement links TRBV30 to TRBJ2-5; perhaps TRBD1 as D (5 bases). V shed 5 bases and J shed 4 bases, with 17 bases lying between them. The CDR3 length is 14 residues. Germline CDR1 GTSNPN, CDR2 SVGIG (reference sequence). The CDR3 is CAWQTDSSGETQYF. The CDR3 bases are TGTGCCTGGCAAACAGACAGTTCTGGAGAGACCCAGTACTTC. Supplemented by reference TRBV30 and TRBJ2-5, the full variable domain reads SQTIHQWPATLVQPVGSPLSLECTVEGTSNPNLYWYRQAAGRGLQLLFYSVGIGQISSEVPQNLSASRPQDRQFILSSKKLLLSDSGFYLCAWQTDSSGETQYFGPGTRLLVL.

Worth noting for this clonotype: Given a much more abundant clone one base away, this may be a read error. The genes are TRBV7-9 and TRBJ2-7; TRBD1 matches at 7 bases. CDR1 is SEHNR, CDR2 FQNEAQ, per germline (reference sequence). This CDR3 comprises 15 residues. CDR3 DNA sequence: TGTGCCAGCAGCCTTCCCGGGACAGCCGCCTACGGGCAGTACTTC. This codes for CASSLPGTAAYGQYF.

This clonotype was counted many times. The CDR3 bases are TGTGCTAGTGGTTTGGGGGACAGGGGAATTTACACTGAAGCTTTCTTT. This sequence encodes CASGLGDRGIYTEAFF. V usage is TRBV12-5 and J usage is TRBJ1-1; 10 bases match TRBD1. There are 16 residues in the CDR3. CDR1 is LGHNT and CDR2 is FRNRAP in the germline V gene. V was clipped by 1 base and J by 3 bases; unmatched bases: 5.

This clonotype was counted ten times or more. The chain uses TRBV13 and TRBJ2-7, with 10 bases lining up with TRBD1. CDR1 and CDR2 (germline): PRHDT, FYEKMQ (reference sequence). V was clipped by 2 bases and J by 6 bases; unmatched bases: 4. The CDR3 spans 14 residues. DNA for the CDR3: TGTGCCAGCAGCTTAAGACAGGGGGCGTTCGAGCAGTACTTC. This translates into CASSLRQGAFEQYF.